The TCR beta chain described here comes from a study of T cells in Graves' hyperthyroidism and ophthalmopathy. Findings and caveats of the study: Model-based prediction identified ophthalmopathy a median around seven months prior to its onset. Clonotypes that were expanded in thyroid above 0.001 mostly appeared in blood too.

Points on this clonotype: Its target is unknown.

Exclusion of patients followed from uncontrolled infection, other autoimmune disease, pregnancy or lactation. The germline gives CDR1 SGHTA, CDR2 FQGTGA. Trimming pared 2 bases from V and 14 bases from J, leaving 16 bases between. This CDR3 comprises 13 residues. Researchers took RNA transcripts and amplified the TCR beta CDR3 regions from them. First-round RT-PCR with HTBI primers amplified the TCR CDR3 region. TCRdb reprocessed the multiplex PCR reads with MiXCR, giving one entry per CDR3 protein. This table holds about 540,000 distinct CDR3 sequences, roughly 46% found once. This sequence originates from a woman aged 18-35 years with Graves' hyperthyroidism. The specimen was peripheral blood or thyroid tissue (not recorded which). The J gene is TRBJ1-5, the V gene TRBV7-3; D is undetermined. The CDR3 spells CASSLGPRNDEHF. The CDR3 nucleotides read TGTGCCAGCAGCTTAGGGCCTCGGAACGACGAGCATTTT.